This T cell receptor (beta chain) was found in a study of OX40 agonist ivuxolimab in advanced cancers. About the investigation overall: Ivuxolimab was a fully human IgG2 agonistic monoclonal antibody targeting the costimulatory receptor OX40 (CD134). Intravenous ivuxolimab was administered to patients every 2 weeks at six dose levels: 0.01, 0.1, 0.3, 1.5, 3 and 10 mg/kg. Among the roughly 54 dose-escalation patients, approximately 20 had hepatocellular carcinoma, 15 or so melanoma, 9 renal cell carcinoma and 9 head and neck cancer. In the dose-escalation cohort, 65% to 85% of patients were male, and the mean age was approximately 60 years with a range of roughly 20 to 79. Patients were allowed to have had prior anti-PD-1, anti-PD-L1 or anti-CTLA-4 therapy, and around two fifths of the dose-escalation patients had been treated with checkpoint inhibitors. Three dose-escalation patients achieved partial responses, one with hepatocellular carcinoma and two with cutaneous melanoma. The point of sequencing TCRbeta in the periphery was to test whether ivuxolimab changed TCR sequence diversity and drove clonal T-cell expansion. The monotherapy dose-escalation portion (N ≈ 50 patients) of the phase I ivuxolimab trial is reported in the paper. Results the study describes overall, beyond this receptor: On average, CD8+ T cells showed more expanded clones than CD4+ T cells after ivuxolimab. Low levels of normalized T-cell clonal expansion were also shown by some nonresponding patients. Clonal expansion of both CD4+ and CD8+ blood T cells was observed from baseline to week 6 at doses 0.1 to 3.0 mg/kg. In the 0.1-3.0 mg/kg groups, partial responders were among the patients with the lowest normalized peripheral clonal expansion, particularly in CD8+ T cells. The antigen specificity of the peripheral T cells that underwent clonal expansion was not determined.

Patients with autoimmune disease history or receiving systemic immunosuppression were excluded from the trial. Peripheral blood for TCR sequencing was collected from all dose cohorts at baseline, on cycle 4 day 1, and on cycle 7 day 1. The samples were drawn from a first-in-human, open-label, multicenter phase I dose-escalation trial of ivuxolimab. Adults with locally advanced or metastatic melanoma, renal cell carcinoma, hepatocellular carcinoma or head and neck squamous cell carcinoma were enrolled in the trial. CD4+ and CD8+ T cells were sorted separately from peripheral blood before TCR sequencing. The cysteine opens and the phenylalanine closes a CDR3 of 14 amino acids. Only the CDR3 DNA stays, 42 bases, in frame from base 1. V drops 3 bases and J drops 0 bases, leaving 8 bases in between. According to the germline V gene (reference sequence), CDR1 reads MNHEY and CDR2 reads SMNVEV. For sequencing of the TCRbeta CDR3 region, genomic DNA was extracted from the sorted cells. TCRbeta CDR3 regions were sequenced using the immunoSEQ Assay. This is the immuneACCESS table as TCRdb keeps it, with only in-frame sequences that have V and J called. A part of the clones is gone; compared with another copy, unresolved V genes explain less than half, and the rest is unexplained. A total of about 66,000 clones appear in this sample, roughly nine tenths of them only once. 14% of the sample goes to the ten largest clones.

On this clone itself: Its specific antigen is unknown. No base quality values were provided; no much bigger clone lies one nucleotide off.

The sequence links TRBV27 to TRBJ1-1; no confident D gene assignment can be made. This TCR was sampled from an adult with an advanced solid tumor such as melanoma, head and neck, liver or kidney cancer. Source: CD4+ or CD8+ T cells sorted from blood, taken in a trial of the OX40 agonist ivuxolimab. This receptor carries the CDR3 CASSLSLLNTEAFF. The nucleotide sequence is given as TGTGCCAGCAGTTTGAGTCTGCTGAACACTGAAGCTTTCTTT.